Presented here are 26 T cell receptor beta chains from one specimen sequenced in a study of blood T cell repertoires in COVID-19. TCRdb keeps only in-frame clones here, not all; method: immunoSEQ multiplex PCR. The profile shows 340,000 or so clones, around four fifths of them singletons. The source material was peripheral blood. These receptors were taken from a man aged 25 to 45 with active or convalescent COVID-19.

The rearrangement links TRBV19 to TRBJ1-2; 8 nucleotides align to TRBD1. V lost 4 bases, J lost 10 bases, and 8 bases stayed unmatched. There are 13 residues in the CDR3. The germline V gene has CDR1 LNHDA and CDR2 SQIVND (reference sequence). The CDR3 spells CASSTRTGLNYTF. The CDR3 coding sequence is TGTGCCAGTAGTACGAGGACAGGGCTCAACTACACCTTC.

The rearrangement uses TRBV19 and TRBJ1-2; D gene unclear. This CDR3 has 13 residues. Germline CDR1 and CDR2: LNHDA and SQIVND (reference sequence). The germline V and J ends were trimmed by 6 bases and 2 bases, with 10 bases remaining between them. The CDR3 protein is CASSRGINYGYTF. Here the CDR3 DNA reads TGTGCCAGTAGCCGGGGAATAAACTATGGCTACACCTTC.

The chain couples TRBV7-7 to TRBJ2-6; D is unclear. The CDR3 is 15 residues long. Per the germline V gene, CDR1 is SSHAT and CDR2 is FNYEAQ (reference sequence). Trimming cost V 5 bases and J 0 bases, with 8 bases left between them. For the CDR3, the DNA is TGTGCCAGCAGCCCCGACACCTCTGGGGCCAACGTCCTGACTTTC. Its translation: CASSPDTSGANVLTF.

This clone was recorded a few times. This rearrangement joins TRBV27 to TRBJ1-1; D gene unclear. This CDR3 has 14 residues. The germline V gene has CDR1 MNHEY and CDR2 SMNVEV (reference sequence). Trimming cost V 3 bases and J 8 bases, with 16 bases left between them. DNA of the CDR3: TGTGCCAGCAGTTTCAGCAAGCGGCGAAACGAAGCTTTCTTT. It translates to CASSFSKRRNEAFF.

Regarding this clone: Different DNA sequences within this sample yield the same CDR3. J is TRBJ2-3 and V is TRBV4-1, with D tentatively TRBD2 (6 bases). The germline V and J ends were trimmed by 1 base and 0 bases, with 11 bases remaining between them. This CDR3 comprises 16 residues. Looked up from germline, CDR1 is MGHRA and CDR2 is YSYEKL. Here the CDR3 reads CASSQASGSSTDTQYF. The CDR3 DNA is TGCGCCAGCAGCCAAGCGAGCGGGTCTAGCACAGATACGCAGTATTTT.

The chain carries TRBV4-3 and TRBJ2-3; TRBD2 might be the D (5 bases). Germline V gene lookup returns CDR1 LGHNA and CDR2 YSLEER. The CDR3 has 14 amino acids. V lost 1 base to trimming and J lost 2 bases, with 7 bases between them. The CDR3 region has the DNA TGCGCCAGCAGCCAAGGTAGCGTCACAGATACGCAGTATTTT. This gives the protein CASSQGSVTDTQYF.

The chain is built from TRBV9 and TRBJ2-1; D perhaps matches TRBD2 (5 bases). Per the germline V gene, CDR1 is SGDLS and CDR2 is YYNGEE. The CDR3 is made up of 15 amino acids. V was clipped by 4 bases and J by 1 base, with 12 bases between them. In nucleotides, the CDR3 is TGTGCCAGCAGCCGTGTGTGGGAGTCCTACAATGAGCAGTTCTTC. Translating it yields CASSRVWESYNEQFF.

V usage is TRBV7-2 and J usage is TRBJ2-7, with D maybe TRBD2 (6 bases). Germline CDR1 reads SGHTA; CDR2 reads FQGNSA. The CDR3 consists of 19 residues. Trimming removed 5 bases from V and 2 bases from J, with 28 bases in between. The CDR3 bases are TGTGCCAGCAGCCCCAAACACCCTCTTGGTCGGGACTTGACCTACGAGCAGTACTTC. It yields the protein CASSPKHPLGRDLTYEQYF. Filled out from reference TRBV7-2 and TRBJ2-7, the complete variable domain reads GAGVSQSPSNKVTEKGKDVELRCDPISGHTALYWYRQSLGQGLEFLIYFQGNSAPDKSGLPSDRFSAERTGGSVSTLTIQRTQQEDSAVYLCASSPKHPLGRDLTYEQYFGPGTRLTVT.

This chain uses TRBV7-9 with TRBJ1-3; 10 bases match TRBD1. This CDR3 has 15 amino acids. J was trimmed by 8 bases and V by 5 bases; bases with no gene match: 9. Germline V lookup: CDR1 SEHNR, CDR2 FQNEAQ (reference sequence). CDR3 nucleotide sequence: TGTGCCAGCAGCCCCGTCGGGACAGGGGTGGACACCATATATTTT. Translating it yields CASSPVGTGVDTIYF. The full variable domain, in which reference TRBV7-9 and TRBJ1-3 provide the parts outside the CDR3, is DTGVSQNPRHKITKRGQNVTFRCDPISEHNRLYWYRQTLGQGPEFLTYFQNEAQLEKSRLLSDRFSAERPKGSFSTLEIQRTEQGDSAMYLCASSPVGTGVDTIYFGEGSWLTVV.

This chain uses TRBV7-9 with TRBJ1-2; D is possibly TRBD1 (6 bases). Germline-derived CDR1 and CDR2 are SEHNR and FQNEAQ (reference sequence). V was shortened by 4 bases and J by 8 bases, with 11 bases between the two germline ends. CDR3 length: 12 amino acids. The DNA for the CDR3 is TGTGCCAGCAGCTCCCAGGGGCGAGGCTACACCTTC. This gives the protein CASSSQGRGYTF. Variable domain in full (rest from reference TRBV7-9 and TRBJ1-2): DTGVSQNPRHKITKRGQNVTFRCDPISEHNRLYWYRQTLGQGPEFLTYFQNEAQLEKSRLLSDRFSAERPKGSFSTLEIQRTEQGDSAMYLCASSSQGRGYTFGSGTRLTVV.

The chain carries TRBV12-3 or TRBV12-4 and TRBJ2-7, with no clear D. Trimming removed 3 bases at V and 4 bases at J, with 7 bases between. The CDR3 spans 12 residues. The CDR3 sequence: CASSFNRYEQYF. The CDR3 DNA is TGTGCCAGCAGTTTCAATCGGTACGAGCAGTACTTC.

The chain uses TRBV30 and TRBJ2-7; 7 bases map to TRBD1. Germline V gene data show CDR1 as GTSNPN and CDR2 as SVGIG (reference sequence). The V segment lost 6 bases and the J segment 5 bases; nucleotides outside the gene matches: 7. The CDR3 length is 12 residues. CDR3 sequence: CACSTGANEQYF. DNA of the CDR3: TGTGCCTGCTCCACAGGGGCTAACGAGCAGTACTTC.

This sequence joins TRBV18 and TRBJ2-3, with D perhaps matching TRBD1 (6 bases). This CDR3 comprises 14 residues. CDR1 and CDR2 (germline): KGHSH, LQKENI. V dropped 4 bases and J dropped 2 bases, with 10 bases sitting between them. The DNA for the CDR3 is TGTGCCAGCTCACTCCGGACAGCCACAGATACGCAGTATTTT. Translating it yields CASSLRTATDTQYF.

V and J are TRBV6-5 and TRBJ1-6, with 8 bases fitting TRBD1. The V segment lost 2 bases and the J segment 9 bases; nucleotides outside the gene matches: 6. CDR1 and CDR2 (germline): MNHEY, SVGAGI. The CDR3 loop spans 15 amino acids. CDR3 sequence: CASSYGEQGGSPLHF. In nucleotides, the CDR3 is TGTGCCAGCAGTTACGGCGAACAGGGGGGTTCACCCCTCCACTTT.

The rearrangement links TRBV19 to TRBJ2-1; D is possibly TRBD1 (6 bases). The germline V gene encodes CDR1 LNHDA and CDR2 SQIVND (reference sequence). The CDR3 is 14 amino acids. Trimming removed 9 bases from V and 3 bases from J, with 15 bases in between. The CDR3 loop is CASLRGTNYNEQFF. The CDR3 DNA reads TGTGCCAGCTTAAGAGGGACAAACTACAATGAGCAGTTCTTC.

This clone appeared a few times. The chain recombines TRBV6-1 with TRBJ1-5; TRBD1 might be the D (6 bases). This CDR3 contains 14 residues. With 2 bases removed from V and 7 bases from J, the gap between germline ends came to 12 bases. The germline V gene encodes CDR1 MNHNS and CDR2 SASEGT. Here the CDR3 DNA reads TGTGCCAGCAGTGAACAGGGGTGGCGGCAGCCCCAGCATTTT. Translated, it gives CASSEQGWRQPQHF.

The V call is TRBV11-1, the J call TRBJ2-7, with 9 bases fitting TRBD1. The germline CDR1 and CDR2 sequences are SGHAT and FQDESV (reference sequence). Losses at the gene ends were 6 bases for V and 5 bases for J; bases not matched to a gene: 5. The CDR3 totals 13 residues. CDR3 bases: TGTGCCAGCAGTCCCGGGACAGGGAACGAGCAGTACTTC. It codes for CASSPGTGNEQYF.

The genes are TRBV11-2 and TRBJ2-3; no definite D call. From germline, CDR1 is SGHAT and CDR2 FQNNGV. The length of the CDR3 is 16 residues. The ends were cut back, 1 base at V and 2 bases at J, with 13 bases in the middle. The CDR3 region has the DNA TGTGCCAGCAGCTTAGGGCCATTAACCTTCACAGATACGCAGTATTTT. This translates into CASSLGPLTFTDTQYF.

The chain has TRBV7-8 and TRBJ2-1, with TRBD2 identical over 11 bases. The CDR3 is 17 amino acids. Germline assignment: CDR1 SGHVS and CDR2 FQNEAQ. V was clipped by 2 bases and J by 6 bases; unmatched bases: 9. The DNA for the CDR3 is TGTGCCAGCAGCTTATTCCAGACTAGCGGGACACCCAATGAGCAGTTCTTC. It specifies CASSLFQTSGTPNEQFF.

The V gene is TRBV5-4, the J gene TRBJ1-2; 8 positions agree with TRBD1. The germline V gene encodes CDR1 SGHNT and CDR2 YYREEE (reference sequence). The ends lost 7 bases at V and 8 bases at J; junction bases unmatched: 13. The CDR3 is 14 amino acids. The CDR3 coding sequence is TGTGCCAGCGGCGCTTGGACAGGGAAAGGCGGCTACACCTTC. Encoded protein: CASGAWTGKGGYTF.

The V call is TRBV4-3, the J call TRBJ1-6, with D unclear. Germline V gene data show CDR1 as LGHNA and CDR2 as YSLEER. V was clipped by 2 bases and J by 8 bases, with 13 bases between them. The CDR3 is made up of 15 amino acids. This CDR3 reads CASSQSPQLYSPLHF. DNA for the CDR3: TGCGCCAGCAGCCAAAGCCCTCAACTTTATTCACCCCTCCACTTT.

This clone is a singleton in its sample. The chain uses TRBV5-1 and TRBJ1-2, with 8 bases lining up with TRBD1. Trimming at V came to 5 bases and at J to 6 bases, leaving 12 bases not matched to a gene. The CDR3 runs to 15 residues. CDR1 and CDR2 (germline): SGHRS, YFSETQ. The CDR3: CASSQGTGGRDGYTF. CDR3 DNA sequence: TGCGCCAGCAGTCAAGGGACAGGAGGGCGTGATGGCTACACCTTC.

The V gene is TRBV28, the J gene TRBJ1-5; D gene ambiguous. Germline-derived CDR1 and CDR2 are MDHEN and SYDVKM. CDR3 length: 17 amino acids. Trimming pared 3 bases from V and 0 bases from J, leaving 15 bases between. CDR3 coding DNA: TGTGCCAGCAGTTTCTCTCACGTACACCATAGCAATCAGCCCCAGCATTTT. Translated, it gives CASSFSHVHHSNQPQHF.

The rearrangement uses TRBV19 and TRBJ2-3, with TRBD2 identical over 14 bases. Germline-derived CDR1 and CDR2 are LNHDA and SQIVND (reference sequence). Germline trimming cut 2 bases from V and 5 bases from J; bases unmatched to any gene: 12. The CDR3 runs to 19 residues. In nucleotides, the CDR3 is TGTGCCAGTAGTATATGGGACCCGGGACTAGCGGGGGCGAGAGATACGCAGTATTTT. Translation gives CASSIWDPGLAGARDTQYF.

DNA for the CDR3: TGTGCCTGGAATGACAGGGGGATCGAGCAGTACTTC. It codes for CAWNDRGIEQYF. The V gene is TRBV30, the J gene TRBJ2-7, with 9 bases fitting TRBD1. V was clipped by 4 bases and J by 6 bases; unmatched bases: 4. This CDR3 region has 12 residues. The germline CDR1 and CDR2 sequences are GTSNPN and SVGIG (reference sequence).

This chain uses TRBV9 with TRBJ2-1; 13 bases map to TRBD2. Germline CDR1 SGDLS, CDR2 YYNGEE. The junction had 4 bases not matched to a gene; V was cut back by 0 bases and J by 7 bases. CDR3 length: 16 residues. The CDR3 is CASSVEGTSGKNEQFF. Written as DNA, the CDR3 is TGTGCCAGCAGCGTAGAGGGGACTAGCGGGAAGAATGAGCAGTTCTTC.